This entry describes one T cell receptor (beta chain). What it binds is unknown. Germline CDR1 reads DFQATT; CDR2 reads SNEGSKA (reference sequence). The V end was cut by 0 bases, the J end by 5 bases, with 16 bases between. The CDR3 has 15 residues. This specimen comes from a study of T-cell memory formation after mild COVID-19. The study's findings and limits: Most CD4+ clones that shrank were in CM and EM, while CD8+ ones turned up in EMRA. Later expanders leaned CD4+, whereas clones that contracted between day 15 and 85 were balanced CD4/CD8. Second-wave clones peaking on day 37 lacked confirmed SARS-CoV-2 specificity. The pre-infection memory compartment contained some responding clones, suggesting cross-reactive memory joined.

TCRdb passed the 5' RACE reads through MiXCR, listing each CDR3 protein once. Seen here are 250,000 to 300,000 distinct CDR3 sequences, 15% to 20% observed once, and the top ten hold roughly 20%. Sequenced input: PBMCs or a T cell subset sorted from them (not recorded which). The sequence came from a man between 18 and 35 years old who had mild COVID-19 (a few samples of this study predate the infection). Cell type and time point are not known. The V call is TRBV20-1, the J call TRBJ1-2, with D tentatively TRBD1 (5 bases). The CDR3 nucleotides read TGCAGTGCTAGAGAAGGTGGGAGGGGAAGGTATGGCTACACCTTC. It specifies CSAREGGRGRYGYTF.